This T cell receptor (beta chain) was sequenced for a study of cytomegalovirus exposure and HLA in healthy donors. Study conclusions and caveats: For most subjects, TCR beta sequences were reported to predict HLA-A and HLA-B alleles with accuracy. In presence/absence analyses, roughly uniform sequencing depth across donors was assumed.

The PCR made use of 60 Vbeta and 13 Jbeta primers. Profiling relied on immunoSEQ multiplex PCR, and the TCRdb table lists in-frame clones only, not all of them. Of some 120,000 clones in the sample, around 78% were seen once. As to this clone: What it recognizes is unknown.

Sequenced input: PBMCs. This sequence was found in a man aged 45-65 years in good health and CMV-seronegative.

The CDR3 coding sequence is TGTGCCAGTTTGCCCAGGGGGAACACTGAAGCTTTCTTT. This translates into CASLPRGNTEAFF. J is TRBJ1-1 and V is TRBV19; TRBD1 might be the D (6 bases). V was clipped by 8 bases and J by 1 base, with 11 bases between them. CDR3 size: 13 residues. The germline gives CDR1 LNHDA, CDR2 SQIVND (reference sequence). The full variable domain, completed using reference TRBV19 and TRBJ1-1, is DGGITQSPKYLFRKEGQNVTLSCEQNLNHDAMYWYRQDPGQGLRLIYYSQIVNDFQKGDIAEGYSVSREKKESFPLTVTSAQKNPTAFYLCASLPRGNTEAFFGQGTRLTVV.